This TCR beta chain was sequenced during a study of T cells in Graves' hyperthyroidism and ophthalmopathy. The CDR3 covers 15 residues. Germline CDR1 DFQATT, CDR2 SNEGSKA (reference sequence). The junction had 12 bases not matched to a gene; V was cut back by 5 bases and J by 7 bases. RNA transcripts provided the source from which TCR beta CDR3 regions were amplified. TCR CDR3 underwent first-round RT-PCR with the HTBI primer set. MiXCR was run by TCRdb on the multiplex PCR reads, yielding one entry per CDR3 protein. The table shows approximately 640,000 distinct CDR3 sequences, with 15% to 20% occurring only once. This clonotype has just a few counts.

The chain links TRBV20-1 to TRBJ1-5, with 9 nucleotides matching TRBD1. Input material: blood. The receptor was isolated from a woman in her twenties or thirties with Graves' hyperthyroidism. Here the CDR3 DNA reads TGCAGTGCTGGAAACCCGGGACAGGGTAGACAGCCCCAGCATTTT. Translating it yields CSAGNPGQGRQPQHF.